This paragraph reports one T cell receptor beta chain. This record belongs to a study of blood T cell repertoires in COVID-19. Study background: From the United States, Italy and Spain came samples of acute and convalescent COVID-19. Sources were T cells, B-cell-depleted T cells, or PBMCs; the material itself was cDNA or gDNA.

Original analysis: It was from reference gene primer amplification that nucleated cell counts were estimated. Sequencing used immunoSEQ multiplex PCR; TCRdb keeps in-frame clones, though not all of them. V and J calls and clone size are copied from that table; D and trimming were computed from the DNA. Seen here are around 170,000 clones, about 88% observed once, and the top ten hold roughly 24%. The germline gives CDR1 MNHNY, CDR2 SVGAGI (reference sequence). Trimming took 5 bases from V and 5 from J; bases not matched to a gene: 6. The CDR3 sequence is 16 residues long. The sequenced sample consisted of peripheral blood. The sequence was collected from a man aged 55 to 69 with acute or convalescent COVID-19. V gene TRBV6-6 combines with J gene TRBJ2-1, with 13 bases matching TRBD2. CDR3 amino acids: CASSRLAGGKNNEQFF. CDR3 DNA: TGTGCCAGCAGTCGACTAGCGGGGGGTAAAAACAATGAGCAGTTCTTC.